The following is a TCR beta chain sequence with its context. These data originate in a study of shared clonotypes between healthy human individuals. Clones were sequenced by immunoSEQ multiplex PCR, and TCRdb holds only the in-frame ones, with some missing. The table records roughly 1,100,000 clones, roughly 70% of them present only once. Trimming left V 5 bases short and J 4 bases short, with 17 bases between. Germline assignment: CDR1 SGHNT and CDR2 YENEEA. This CDR3 contains 15 residues. Input material: memory CD4+ T cells sorted from blood. Subset reported: CD45RA-negative fraction. The chain links TRBV11-3 to TRBJ2-5, with D perhaps TRBD1 (6 bases). The clonotype comes from a young man in good health. CDR3 protein: CASSKGDKAPETQYF. Here the CDR3 DNA reads TGTGCCAGCAGCAAAGGGGACAAGGCACCAGAGACCCAGTACTTC.